The entry below gives a single TCR beta chain sequence along with its context. Its matching antigen is unknown. The repertoire was sequenced with immunoSEQ multiplex PCR; TCRdb's copy has only in-frame clones and lacks some. Among approximately 270,000 clones listed, about 90% were seen once. This entry belongs to a study of cytomegalovirus exposure and HLA in healthy donors. In the study overall: In a later analysis, it was reported that the roughly 130 validation repertoires had been produced on the same platform as the roughly 610 repertoires belonging to the first cohort. Study findings and constraints: Most TCR sequences showed up rarely, but some public TCRs showed up in many donors. Testing in vitro showed a few CMV-associated chains specific for CMV antigens.

What was sequenced was PBMCs. The origin of this receptor is a man between 18 and 35 years old in good health and CMV-seropositive.

The DNA for the CDR3 is TGTGCCAGCAGCGTGAACAGGGGTCGTAGCGAGCAGTACTTC. As protein: CASSVNRGRSEQYF. The J gene is TRBJ2-7, the V gene TRBV7-8, with 7 positions matching TRBD1. With 5 bases clipped from V and 6 bases from J, the junction kept 10 bases outside the gene matches. The CDR3 covers 14 residues. Germline-derived CDR1 and CDR2 are SGHVS and FQNEAQ.